Given below is one T cell receptor beta chain in context. The antigen is unknown. This specimen belongs to a study of OX40 agonist ivuxolimab in advanced cancers. Libraries were prepared by immunoSEQ multiplex PCR; TCRdb keeps only in-frame clonotypes and omits some of them. The sample has 72,000 or so clones, 89% seen once. Study results and caveats: At doses 0.1 to 3.0 mg/kg, CD4+ and CD8+ clones expanded.

V shed 5 bases and J shed 5 bases, with 10 bases lying between them. The CDR3 loop spans 12 amino acids. Looked up from germline, CDR1 is MNHNS and CDR2 is SASEGT. This TCR was sampled from an adult with an advanced solid tumor such as melanoma, head and neck, liver or kidney cancer. J is TRBJ2-7 and V is TRBV6-1; D is unresolved. This specimen consisted of CD4+ or CD8+ T cells sorted from blood, obtained in a trial of the OX40 agonist ivuxolimab. The CDR3 nucleotides are TGTGCCAGCAGTCCAATCGTTCACGAGCAGTACTTC. This sequence encodes CASSPIVHEQYF.